What follows is one T cell receptor (beta chain) and its context. Its antigen remains unknown. With 7 bases removed from V and 10 bases from J, the gap between germline ends came to 20 bases. This CDR3 contains 15 residues. Germline V gene sequence: CDR1 MNHGY, CDR2 SVAAGI. Via MiXCR, TCRdb re-called the RACE reads, giving one row per CDR3 protein. The repertoire holds a few hundred thousand distinct CDR3 sequences, with around 7.7% as singletons. Regarding time point: pre-sensitization, week 0. Treatment given: therapeutic diphenylcyclopropenone sensitization with weekly scalp DPC. The data were obtained in a study of human T cells and chemical hapten exposure. General study results and limits: Sensitizing with DPC caused no change in TCRs above 1 in 1000 frequency.

The source of this sequence is a man between 18 and 29 years old with alopecia areata. Some clones in this sample may be carry-over from other donors' samples. This sample comprised whole blood, obtained in connection with sensitization to the hapten diphenylcyclopropenone (DPC). The chain uses TRBV6-9 and TRBJ1-6; D not resolved. The CDR3: CASNTRRREGSPLHF. Written as DNA, the CDR3 is TGTGCCAGCAATACGAGAAGACGGGAGGGCTCACCCCTCCACTTT.